A single sample is the source of the 19 T cell receptor beta chains below, sequenced in a study of early T cells in non-severe SARS-CoV-2 infection. One entry per CDR3 protein, called by TCRdb with MiXCR from the 5' RACE reads. The sample records approximately 69,000 distinct CDR3 sequences, approximately 9.5% being singletons. The sequenced sample consisted of whole blood. These receptors were obtained from an adult who was a healthcare worker with PCR-confirmed SARS-CoV-2 infection or an uninfected control (not recorded which).

The rearrangement links TRBV6-2 or TRBV6-3 to TRBJ2-7; D might be TRBD1 (6 bases). The germline CDR1 and CDR2 sequences are MNHEY and SVGEGT. Trimming cost V 6 bases and J 2 bases, with 14 bases left between them. This CDR3 is built from 14 residues. The CDR3 loop is CASSPRTVTYEQYF. CDR3 in DNA: TGTGCCAGCAGCCCGCGGACAGTTACCTACGAGCAGTACTTC.

The rearrangement uses TRBV5-1 and TRBJ2-5; possibly TRBD1 for D (5 bases). Germline V CDR1 and CDR2: SGHRS, YFSETQ. The V and J ends lost 0 bases and 5 bases respectively, with 8 bases between them. The CDR3 consists of 13 residues. The CDR3 is CASSLEGLETQYF. Written as DNA, the CDR3 is TGCGCCAGCAGCTTGGAGGGGTTGGAGACCCAGTACTTC.

V is TRBV7-3 and J is TRBJ2-2, with unresolved D. The CDR3 totals 14 residues. Per germline, CDR1 SGHTA and CDR2 FQGTGA. Trimming stripped 4 bases from V and 1 base from J, with 7 bases between. The CDR3 here is CASSSTRNTGELFF. In nucleotides, the CDR3 is TGTGCCAGCAGCTCGACCCGGAACACCGGGGAGCTGTTTTTT.

This chain joins TRBV5-1 and TRBJ2-7, with 9 bases aligning to TRBD1. CDR1 and CDR2 from the germline V gene are SGHRS and YFSETQ. This CDR3 comprises 17 residues. V shed 2 bases and J 1 base; nucleotides not matched to a gene: 10. The CDR3, as DNA: TGCGCCAGCAGCTTACAGGGGGCGAGCGGTTTGTCCTACGAGCAGTACTTC. Protein: CASSLQGASGLSYEQYF.

This clonotype was seen more than once but under ten times. The chain recombines TRBV19 with TRBJ2-3; possibly TRBD2 for D (7 bases). Germline V CDR1 and CDR2: LNHDA, SQIVND (reference sequence). The ends were cut back, 2 bases at V and 1 base at J, with 10 bases in the middle. The CDR3 spans 15 residues. Here the CDR3 reads CASSIRGGRTDTQYF. The CDR3, as DNA: TGTGCCAGTAGTATACGCGGGGGCCGCACAGATACGCAGTATTTT.

The chain employs TRBV5-1 and TRBJ2-1, with 7 bases lining up with TRBD1. Germline-derived CDR1 and CDR2 are SGHRS and YFSETQ. The CDR3 extends over 16 amino acids. V was clipped by 5 bases and J by 2 bases; unmatched bases: 10. The CDR3 here is CASSWSRQGAYNEQFF. The DNA of the CDR3 is TGCGCCAGCAGTTGGAGCCGACAGGGCGCCTACAATGAGCAGTTCTTC.

V and J are TRBV10-3 and TRBJ2-3, with a tentative D call TRBD2 (6 bases). CDR3 length: 16 residues. Germline CDR1 is ENHRY and CDR2 is SYGVKD. V lost 4 bases, J lost 1 base, and 15 bases lay in between. CDR3 in amino acids: CAISGIGEARTDTQYF. The CDR3, as DNA: TGTGCCATCAGTGGAATCGGGGAGGCGCGCACAGATACGCAGTATTTT.

This clonotype came up a few times. The V and J genes are TRBV11-2 and TRBJ2-3; D is tentatively TRBD1 or TRBD2 (7 bases each). The CDR3 is 17 residues long. The V gene's germline CDR1 is SGHAT and CDR2 FQNNGV. Trimming pared 4 bases from V and 1 base from J, leaving 18 bases between. The CDR3 spells CASSYPREGAGTDTQYF. The CDR3 nucleotides are TGTGCCAGCAGCTACCCTAGGGAGGGGGCAGGCACAGATACGCAGTATTTT.

This clonotype was seen at least ten times. This chain links TRBV29-1 with TRBJ1-1; D not certain. Germline-derived CDR1 and CDR2 are SQVTM and ANQGSEA. The V gene lost 4 bases and the J gene lost 5 bases, with 8 bases spanning the gap. This CDR3 spans 11 amino acids. CDR3 nucleotide sequence: TGCAGCGTTGGGAAGGAGACTGAAGCTTTCTTT. It translates to CSVGKETEAFF.

In its sample, this clonotype was seen many times. The V gene is TRBV7-6, the J gene TRBJ2-1; 12 nucleotides line up with TRBD2. V shed 6 bases and J 5 bases; nucleotides not matched to a gene: 5. This CDR3 spans 15 amino acids. Germline assignment: CDR1 SGHVS and CDR2 FNYEAQ. CDR3 sequence: CASSPTSGGNNEQFF. CDR3 nucleotide sequence: TGTGCCAGCAGTCCGACTAGCGGGGGAAACAATGAGCAGTTCTTC.

A few counts support this clonotype. The genes are TRBV10-3 and TRBJ2-7, with a weak D call TRBD1 (5 bases). CDR3 length equals 14 residues. V dropped 4 bases and J dropped 2 bases, with 12 bases sitting between them. Germline CDR1 ENHRY, CDR2 SYGVKD. This chain's CDR3 is CAISGTGYPYEQYF. Written as DNA, the CDR3 is TGTGCCATCAGTGGAACAGGTTACCCCTACGAGCAGTACTTC.

The chain combines TRBV9 with TRBJ2-2, with 8 bases matching TRBD1. Trimming took 3 bases from V and 6 from J; bases not matched to a gene: 7. This CDR3 is built from 15 residues. Germline loops: CDR1 SGDLS, CDR2 YYNGEE. CDR3 sequence (DNA): TGTGCCAGCAGCGACGGACAGGGCTGGCCCGGGGAGCTGTTTTTT. It specifies CASSDGQGWPGELFF.

This clonotype was picked up a small number of times. This chain joins TRBV7-2 and TRBJ1-4, with D unclear. From germline, CDR1 is SGHTA and CDR2 FQGNSA. V gave up 3 bases and J gave up 4 bases, with 6 bases separating them. The CDR3 spans 13 residues. The CDR3 DNA sequence: TGTGCCAGCAGCTTCACGAATAATGAAAAACTGTTTTTT. It translates to CASSFTNNEKLFF.

V gene TRBV10-3 combines with J gene TRBJ1-2; D gene unclear. Germline CDR1 ENHRY, CDR2 SYGVKD. The V end was cut by 8 bases, the J end by 3 bases, with 4 bases between. The CDR3 is 10 residues long. The CDR3 nucleotides read TGTGCCATCGGAGACTATGGCTACACCTTC. It translates to CAIGDYGYTF.

This clonotype was picked up a small number of times. The chain employs TRBV7-8 and TRBJ1-1; D gene ambiguous. Germline CDR1 is SGHVS and CDR2 is FQNEAQ. The CDR3 runs 11 residues. Trimming removed 8 bases from V and 1 base from J, with 5 bases in between. The CDR3 spells CASGSNTEAFF. The DNA of the CDR3 is TGTGCCAGCGGGTCGAACACTGAAGCTTTCTTT. Together with reference TRBV7-8 and TRBJ1-1, the CDR3 gives the full variable domain: GAGVSQSPRYKVAKRGQDVALRCDPISGHVSLFWYQQALGQGPEFLTYFQNEAQLDKSGLPSDRFFAERPEGSVSTLKIQRTQQEDSAVYLCASGSNTEAFFGQGTRLTVV.

The table lists this clonotype with many counts. The chain recombines TRBV6-1 with TRBJ1-6; maybe TRBD1 (5 bases). Trimming removed 3 bases at V and 7 bases at J, with 13 bases between. Germline V gives CDR1 MNHNS, CDR2 SASEGT. The CDR3 is 15 residues long. CDR3 DNA sequence: TGTGCCAGCAGTGATTTCGGCCAGGGAAATTCACCCCTCCACTTT. Translation gives CASSDFGQGNSPLHF.

This clonotype has at least ten counts. CDR3 amino acids: CASSQDRGLGFVDTQYF. CDR3 sequence (DNA): TGCGCCAGCAGCCAAGATCGGGGGCTGGGGTTCGTAGATACGCAGTATTTT. J is TRBJ2-3 and V is TRBV4-3, with D perhaps TRBD1 or TRBD2 (6 bases each). From germline, CDR1 is LGHNA and CDR2 YSLEER. There are 17 residues in the CDR3. Trimming stripped 0 bases from V and 5 bases from J, with 18 bases between.

This clonotype has ten or more counts. The rearrangement uses TRBV11-2 and TRBJ2-1; D could derive from TRBD1 or TRBD2 (5 bases each). V lost 4 bases to trimming and J lost 6 bases, with 19 bases between them. CDR3 length: 16 amino acids. The germline CDR1 and CDR2 sequences are SGHAT and FQNNGV. The CDR3, as DNA: TGTGCCAGCAGCTCATTGGCCGGGACGGCTGCCAATGAGCAGTTCTTC. The encoded protein is CASSSLAGTAANEQFF. The full variable domain, its missing parts supplied by reference TRBV11-2 and TRBJ2-1, is EAGVAQSPRYKIIEKRQSVAFWCNPISGHATLYWYQQILGQGPKLLIQFQNNGVVDDSQLPKDRFSAERLKGVDSTLKIQPAKLEDSAVYLCASSSLAGTAANEQFFGPGTRLTVL.

This clonotype came up many times. The V gene is TRBV20-1, the J gene TRBJ2-3; D gene uncertain. With 0 bases removed from V and 4 bases from J, the gap between germline ends came to 20 bases. CDR1 and CDR2 from the germline V gene are DFQATT and SNEGSKA (reference sequence). The CDR3 covers 17 residues. The CDR3 bases are TGCAGTGCTAGAGACTTAGCAGGACCCTATTCTCCAGATACGCAGTATTTT. It translates to CSARDLAGPYSPDTQYF.